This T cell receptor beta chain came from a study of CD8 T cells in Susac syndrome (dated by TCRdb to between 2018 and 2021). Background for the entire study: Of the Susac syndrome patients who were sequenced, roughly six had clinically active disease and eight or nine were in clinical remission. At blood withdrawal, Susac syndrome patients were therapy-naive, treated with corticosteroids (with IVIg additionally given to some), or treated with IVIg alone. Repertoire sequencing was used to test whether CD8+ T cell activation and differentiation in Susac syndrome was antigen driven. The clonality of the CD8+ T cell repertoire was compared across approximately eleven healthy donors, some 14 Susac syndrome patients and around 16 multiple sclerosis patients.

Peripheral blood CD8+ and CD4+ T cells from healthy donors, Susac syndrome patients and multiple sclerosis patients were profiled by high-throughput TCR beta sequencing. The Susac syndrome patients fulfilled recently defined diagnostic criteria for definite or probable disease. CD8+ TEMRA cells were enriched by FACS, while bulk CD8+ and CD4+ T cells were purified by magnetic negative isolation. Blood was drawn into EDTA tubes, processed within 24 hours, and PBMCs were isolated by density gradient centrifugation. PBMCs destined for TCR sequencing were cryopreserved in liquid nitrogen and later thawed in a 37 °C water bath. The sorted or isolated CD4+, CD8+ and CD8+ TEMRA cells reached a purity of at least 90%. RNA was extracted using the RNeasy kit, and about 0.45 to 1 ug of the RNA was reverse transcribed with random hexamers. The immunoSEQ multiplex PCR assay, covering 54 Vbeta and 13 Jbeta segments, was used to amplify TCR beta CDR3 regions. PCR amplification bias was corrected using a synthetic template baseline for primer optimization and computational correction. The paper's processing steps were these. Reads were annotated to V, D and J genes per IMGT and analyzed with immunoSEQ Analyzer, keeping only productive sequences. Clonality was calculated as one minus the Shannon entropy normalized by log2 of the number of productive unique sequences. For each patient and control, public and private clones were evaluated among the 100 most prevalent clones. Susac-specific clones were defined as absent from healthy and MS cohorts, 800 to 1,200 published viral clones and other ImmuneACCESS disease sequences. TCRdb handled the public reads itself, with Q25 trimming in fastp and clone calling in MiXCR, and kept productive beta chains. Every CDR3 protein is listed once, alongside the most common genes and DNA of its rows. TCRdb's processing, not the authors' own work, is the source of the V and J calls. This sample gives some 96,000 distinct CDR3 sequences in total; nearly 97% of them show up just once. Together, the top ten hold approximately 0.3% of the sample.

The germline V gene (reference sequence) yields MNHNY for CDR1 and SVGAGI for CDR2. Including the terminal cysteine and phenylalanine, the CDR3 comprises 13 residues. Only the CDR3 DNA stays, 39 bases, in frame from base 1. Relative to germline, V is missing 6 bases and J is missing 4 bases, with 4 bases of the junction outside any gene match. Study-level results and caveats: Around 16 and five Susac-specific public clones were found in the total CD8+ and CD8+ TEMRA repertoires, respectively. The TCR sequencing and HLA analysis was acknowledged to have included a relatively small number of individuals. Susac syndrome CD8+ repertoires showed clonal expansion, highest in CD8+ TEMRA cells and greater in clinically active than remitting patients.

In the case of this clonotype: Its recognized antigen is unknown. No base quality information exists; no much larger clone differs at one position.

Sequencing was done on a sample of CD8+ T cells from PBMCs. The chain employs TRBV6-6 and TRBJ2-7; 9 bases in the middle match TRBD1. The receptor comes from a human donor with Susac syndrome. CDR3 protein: CASRVGQGYEQYF. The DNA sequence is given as TGTGCCAGCAGGGTTGGACAGGGGTACGAGCAGTACTTC.